This T cell receptor (beta chain) emerged from a study of blood T cell repertoires in COVID-19. The wider study: T cells, B-cell-depleted T cells, or PBMCs provided the cDNA or gDNA that served as material.

In the study's own analysis: Nucleated cell number was recorded as an estimate derived from reference gene primer amplification. Only in-frame clones appear in the TCRdb table, and some are missing; sequencing was by immunoSEQ multiplex PCR. That table furnishes V, J and clone size, whereas the DNA furnished D and trimming. The sample includes 100,000 to 120,000 clones, 85% of them seen just once. CDR3 length: 14 residues. The germline CDR1 and CDR2 sequences are SGDLS and YYNGEE. Trimming left V 0 bases short and J 3 bases short, with 9 bases between. The sample was peripheral blood. The clonotype comes from a man in his forties or fifties with acute or convalescent COVID-19. The chain carries TRBV9 and TRBJ2-5; maybe TRBD1 (5 bases). CDR3 sequence reads: CASSVAGFKETQYF. The CDR3 DNA reads TGTGCCAGCAGCGTAGCAGGGTTTAAAGAGACCCAGTACTTC.